This T cell receptor (beta chain) was retrieved from a study of radiation and T cells in renal cell carcinoma. Libraries were prepared by immunoSEQ multiplex PCR; TCRdb keeps only in-frame clonotypes and omits some of them. In the table there are 85,000 to 100,000 clones, about 88% of which are singletons. V was pared by 6 bases and J by 2 bases, with 9 bases of the junction left unmatched. Germline V gene lookup returns CDR1 LNHDA and CDR2 SQIVND (reference sequence). The CDR3 is made up of 15 amino acids. The time point was: baseline pretreatment blood. Sample treatment: 15 Gy SBRT to primary tumor, nephrectomy 4 weeks later.

Sequencing used blood, obtained from a patient whose treatment included radiotherapy and nephrectomy. The rearrangement joins TRBV19 to TRBJ1-1; the match to TRBD1 covers 7 bases. This receptor was taken from a man aged 45-65 years with renal cell carcinoma. The CDR3, as DNA: TGTGCCAGTAGCCCCCGGGGACAGCCTAACACTGAAGCTTTCTTT. Translated: CASSPRGQPNTEAFF.